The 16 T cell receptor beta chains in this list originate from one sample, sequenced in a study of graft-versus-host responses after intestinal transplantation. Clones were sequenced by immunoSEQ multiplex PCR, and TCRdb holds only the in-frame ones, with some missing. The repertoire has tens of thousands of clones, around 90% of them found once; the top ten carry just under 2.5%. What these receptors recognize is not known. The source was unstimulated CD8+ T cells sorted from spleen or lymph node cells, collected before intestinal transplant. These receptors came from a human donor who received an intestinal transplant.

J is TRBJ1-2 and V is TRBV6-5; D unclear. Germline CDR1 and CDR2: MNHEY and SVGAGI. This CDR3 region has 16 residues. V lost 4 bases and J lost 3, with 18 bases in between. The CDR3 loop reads CASSFGREGGDYGYTF. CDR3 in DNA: TGTGCCAGCAGTTTCGGCCGGGAGGGTGGAGACTATGGCTACACCTTC.

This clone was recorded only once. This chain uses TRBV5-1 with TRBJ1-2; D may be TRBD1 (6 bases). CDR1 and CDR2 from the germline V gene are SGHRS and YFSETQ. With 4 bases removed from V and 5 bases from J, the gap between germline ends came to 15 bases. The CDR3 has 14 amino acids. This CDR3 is CASSIGRGGYGYTF. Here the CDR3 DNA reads TGCGCCAGCAGCATAGGCAGGGGCGGGTATGGCTACACCTTC. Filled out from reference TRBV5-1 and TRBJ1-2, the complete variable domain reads KAGVTQTPRYLIKTRGQQVTLSCSPISGHRSVSWYQQTPGQGLQFLFEYFSETQRNKGNFPGRFSGRQFSNSRSEMNVSTLELGDSALYLCASSIGRGGYGYTFGSGTRLTVV.

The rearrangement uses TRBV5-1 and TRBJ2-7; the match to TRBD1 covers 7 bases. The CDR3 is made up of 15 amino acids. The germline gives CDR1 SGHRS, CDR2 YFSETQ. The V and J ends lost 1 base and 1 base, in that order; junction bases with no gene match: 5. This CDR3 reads CASSLWPGGSYEQYF. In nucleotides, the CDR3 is TGCGCCAGCAGCTTGTGGCCAGGGGGTTCCTACGAGCAGTACTTC.

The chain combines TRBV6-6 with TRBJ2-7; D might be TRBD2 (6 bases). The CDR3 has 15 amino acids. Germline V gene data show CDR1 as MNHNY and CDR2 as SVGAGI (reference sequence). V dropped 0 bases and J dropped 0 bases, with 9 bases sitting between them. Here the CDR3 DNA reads TGTGCCAGCAGTTACTCGACCGGGAGCTCCTACGAGCAGTACTTC. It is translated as CASSYSTGSSYEQYF.

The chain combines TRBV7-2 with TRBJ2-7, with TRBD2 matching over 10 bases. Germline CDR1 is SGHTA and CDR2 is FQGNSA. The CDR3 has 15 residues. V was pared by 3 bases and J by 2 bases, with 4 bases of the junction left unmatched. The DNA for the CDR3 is TGTGCCAGCAGCTTGTGGCTAGCGGGGGCCTACGAGCAGTACTTC. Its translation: CASSLWLAGAYEQYF.

The CDR3: CASSESGPTDTQYF. CDR3 bases: TGTGCCAGCAGCGAAAGTGGGCCCACAGATACGCAGTATTTT. J is TRBJ2-3 and V is TRBV9, with D unclear. CDR3 size: 14 residues. With 3 bases removed from V and 2 bases from J, the gap between germline ends came to 10 bases. CDR1 and CDR2 from the germline V gene are SGDLS and YYNGEE.

Here the CDR3 DNA reads TGCGCCAGCAGCTCGCAAGGGGAAGGGTTGGGCACTGAAGCTTTCTTT. Protein product: CASSSQGEGLGTEAFF. This sequence joins TRBV4-1 and TRBJ1-1; TRBD1 might be the D (5 bases). The germline V gene has CDR1 MGHRA and CDR2 YSYEKL. Trimming took 5 bases from V and 4 from J, leaving 20 bases between them. The CDR3 totals 16 residues.

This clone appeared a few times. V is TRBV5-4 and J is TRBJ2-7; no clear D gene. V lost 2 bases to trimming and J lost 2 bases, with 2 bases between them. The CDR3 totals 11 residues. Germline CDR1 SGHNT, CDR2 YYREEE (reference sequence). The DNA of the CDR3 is TGTGCCAGCAGCTTCACCTACGAGCAGTACTTC. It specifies CASSFTYEQYF.

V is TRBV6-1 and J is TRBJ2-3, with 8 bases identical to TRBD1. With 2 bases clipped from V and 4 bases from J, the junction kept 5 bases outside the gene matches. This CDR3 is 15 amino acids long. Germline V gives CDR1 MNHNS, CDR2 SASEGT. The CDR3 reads CASSENAGGADTQYF. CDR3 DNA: TGTGCCAGCAGTGAAAATGCAGGGGGCGCAGATACGCAGTATTTT.

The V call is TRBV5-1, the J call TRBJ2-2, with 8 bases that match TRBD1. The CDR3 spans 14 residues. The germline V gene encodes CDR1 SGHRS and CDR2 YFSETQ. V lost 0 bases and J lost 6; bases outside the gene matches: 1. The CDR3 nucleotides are TGCGCCAGCAGCTTGGACAGGGGGTCCGGGGAGCTGTTTTTT. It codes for CASSLDRGSGELFF. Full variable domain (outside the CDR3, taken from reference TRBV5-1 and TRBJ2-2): KAGVTQTPRYLIKTRGQQVTLSCSPISGHRSVSWYQQTPGQGLQFLFEYFSETQRNKGNFPGRFSGRQFSNSRSEMNVSTLELGDSALYLCASSLDRGSGELFFGEGSRLTVL.

The CDR3 reads CASSEGLAVYEQYF. The CDR3 DNA reads as TGTGCCAGTAGTGAGGGACTAGCGGTCTACGAGCAGTACTTC. The chain joins TRBV19 to TRBJ2-7; 11 nucleotides align to TRBD2. This CDR3 has 14 amino acids. Trimming cost V 5 bases and J 3 bases; bases outside gene matches: 3. Germline CDR1 is LNHDA and CDR2 is SQIVND (reference sequence).

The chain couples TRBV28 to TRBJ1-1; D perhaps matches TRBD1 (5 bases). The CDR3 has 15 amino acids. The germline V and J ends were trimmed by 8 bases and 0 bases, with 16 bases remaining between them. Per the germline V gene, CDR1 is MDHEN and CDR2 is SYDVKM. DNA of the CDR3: TGTGCCAGCGGATTAATGACAGAGATGAACACTGAAGCTTTCTTT. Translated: CASGLMTEMNTEAFF.

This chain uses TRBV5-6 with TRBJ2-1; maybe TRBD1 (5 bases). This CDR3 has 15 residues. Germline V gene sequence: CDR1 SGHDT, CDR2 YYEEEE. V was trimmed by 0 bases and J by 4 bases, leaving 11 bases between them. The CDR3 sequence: CASSLAGQGYNEQFF. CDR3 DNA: TGTGCCAGCAGCTTGGCCGGGCAGGGATACAATGAGCAGTTCTTC.

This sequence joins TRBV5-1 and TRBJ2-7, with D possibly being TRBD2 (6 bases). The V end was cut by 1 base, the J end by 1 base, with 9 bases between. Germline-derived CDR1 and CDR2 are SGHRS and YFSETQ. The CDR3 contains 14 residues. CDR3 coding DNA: TGCGCCAGCAGCTTGCTCGGGGGATCCTACGAGCAGTACTTC. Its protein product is CASSLLGGSYEQYF.

This CDR3 is CASSLSAGDYGYTF. The CDR3 coding sequence is TGTGCCAGCAGTTTATCTGCAGGTGACTATGGCTACACCTTC. The rearrangement links TRBV27 to TRBJ1-2, with unresolved D. Trimming removed 0 bases at V and 3 bases at J, with 8 bases between. CDR1 and CDR2 from the germline V gene are MNHEY and SMNVEV (reference sequence). CDR3 length: 14 residues.

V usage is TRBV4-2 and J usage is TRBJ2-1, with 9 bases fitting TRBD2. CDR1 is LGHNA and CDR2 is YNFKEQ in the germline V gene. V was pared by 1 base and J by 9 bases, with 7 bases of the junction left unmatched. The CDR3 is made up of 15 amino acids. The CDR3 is CASSQGLAGTSEQFF. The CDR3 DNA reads TGTGCCAGCAGCCAAGGTCTAGCGGGAACGAGTGAGCAGTTCTTC.